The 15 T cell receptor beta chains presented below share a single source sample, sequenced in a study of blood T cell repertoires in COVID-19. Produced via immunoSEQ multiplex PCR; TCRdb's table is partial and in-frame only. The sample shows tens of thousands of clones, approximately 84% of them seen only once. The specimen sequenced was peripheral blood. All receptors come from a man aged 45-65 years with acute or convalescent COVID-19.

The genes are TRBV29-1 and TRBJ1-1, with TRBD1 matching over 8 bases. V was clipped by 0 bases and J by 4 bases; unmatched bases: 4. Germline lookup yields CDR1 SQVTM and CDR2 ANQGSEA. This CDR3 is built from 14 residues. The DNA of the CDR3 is TGCAGCGTTGAAGACAGGGGGCTGGCCACTGAAGCTTTCTTT. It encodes CSVEDRGLATEAFF. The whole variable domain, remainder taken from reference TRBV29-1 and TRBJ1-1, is SAVISQKPSRDICQRGTSLTIQCQVDSQVTMMFWYRQQPGQSLTLIATANQGSEATYESGFVIDKFPISRPNLTFSTLTVSNMSPEDSSIYLCSVEDRGLATEAFFGQGTRLTVV.

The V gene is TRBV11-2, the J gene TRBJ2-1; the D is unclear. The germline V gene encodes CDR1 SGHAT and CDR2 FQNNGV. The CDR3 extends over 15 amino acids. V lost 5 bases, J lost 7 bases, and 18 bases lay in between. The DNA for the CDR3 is TGTGCCAGCAGCCCCGGCCGGCGGCTTACAAATGAGCAGTTCTTC. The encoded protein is CASSPGRRLTNEQFF.

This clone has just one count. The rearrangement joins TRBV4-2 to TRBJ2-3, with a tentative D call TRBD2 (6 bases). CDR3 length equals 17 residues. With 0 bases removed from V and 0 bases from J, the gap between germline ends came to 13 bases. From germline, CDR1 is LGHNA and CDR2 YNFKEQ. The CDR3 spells CASSQEGTSRSTDTQYF. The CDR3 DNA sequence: TGTGCCAGCAGCCAAGAGGGAACTAGCCGTAGCACAGATACGCAGTATTTT.

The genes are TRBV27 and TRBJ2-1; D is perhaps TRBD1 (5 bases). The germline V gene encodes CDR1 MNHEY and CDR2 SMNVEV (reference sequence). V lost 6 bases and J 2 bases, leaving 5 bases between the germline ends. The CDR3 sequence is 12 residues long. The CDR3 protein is CASRDTYNEQFF. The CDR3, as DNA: TGTGCCAGCAGGGACACCTACAATGAGCAGTTCTTC.

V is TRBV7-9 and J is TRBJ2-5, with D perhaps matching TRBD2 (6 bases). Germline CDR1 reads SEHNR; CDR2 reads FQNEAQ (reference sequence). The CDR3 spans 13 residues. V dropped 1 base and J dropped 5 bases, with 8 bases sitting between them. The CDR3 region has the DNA TGTGCCAGCAGCTTAGAACTAGCCGAGACCCAGTACTTC. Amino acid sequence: CASSLELAETQYF. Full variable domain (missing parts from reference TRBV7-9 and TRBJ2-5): DTGVSQNPRHKITKRGQNVTFRCDPISEHNRLYWYRQTLGQGPEFLTYFQNEAQLEKSRLLSDRFSAERPKGSFSTLEIQRTEQGDSAMYLCASSLELAETQYFGPGTRLLVL.

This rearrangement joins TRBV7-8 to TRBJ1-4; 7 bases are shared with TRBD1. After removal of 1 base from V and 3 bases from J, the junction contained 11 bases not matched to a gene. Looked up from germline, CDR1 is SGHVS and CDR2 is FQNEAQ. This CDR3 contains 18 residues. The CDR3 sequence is CASSLGQYRGRANEKLFF. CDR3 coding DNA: TGTGCCAGCAGCTTAGGGCAATACAGGGGAAGGGCTAATGAAAAACTGTTTTTT.

Written as DNA, the CDR3 is TGTGCCAGCAGCTTAAGCCGGGAGCCCGGGAGAGCTTTCTTT. Translation: CASSLSREPGRAFF. V gene TRBV5-4 combines with J gene TRBJ1-1; D is unclear. The V end was cut by 2 bases, the J end by 10 bases, with 18 bases between. This CDR3 is 14 amino acids long. CDR1 and CDR2 (germline): SGHNT, YYREEE (reference sequence).

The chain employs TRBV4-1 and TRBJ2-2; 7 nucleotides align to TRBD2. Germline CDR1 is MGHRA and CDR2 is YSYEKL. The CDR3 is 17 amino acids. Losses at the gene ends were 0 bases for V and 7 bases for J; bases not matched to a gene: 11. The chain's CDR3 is CASSQEGSSGSGGELFF. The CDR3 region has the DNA TGCGCCAGCAGCCAAGAAGGGTCTAGCGGTTCGGGCGGGGAGCTGTTTTTT.

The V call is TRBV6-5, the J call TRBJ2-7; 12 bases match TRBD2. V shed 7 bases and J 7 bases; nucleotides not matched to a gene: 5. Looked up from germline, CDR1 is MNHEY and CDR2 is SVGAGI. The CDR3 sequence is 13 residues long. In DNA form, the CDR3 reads TGTGCCAGCATCCAGACTAGCGGGGGTGAGCAGTACTTC. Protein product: CASIQTSGGEQYF.

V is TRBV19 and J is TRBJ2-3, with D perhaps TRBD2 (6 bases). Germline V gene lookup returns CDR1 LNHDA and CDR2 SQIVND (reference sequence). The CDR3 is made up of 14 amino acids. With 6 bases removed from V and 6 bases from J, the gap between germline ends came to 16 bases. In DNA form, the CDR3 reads TGTGCCAGTAGCCGGGACTTCCGCGGGGATACGCAGTATTTT. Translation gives CASSRDFRGDTQYF.

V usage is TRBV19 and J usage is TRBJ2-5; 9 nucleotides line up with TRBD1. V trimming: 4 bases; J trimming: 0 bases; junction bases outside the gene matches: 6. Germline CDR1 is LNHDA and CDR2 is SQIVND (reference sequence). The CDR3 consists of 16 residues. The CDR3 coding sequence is TGTGCCAGTAGTACGTGGGGACAGGGAAACCAAGAGACCCAGTACTTC. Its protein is CASSTWGQGNQETQYF.

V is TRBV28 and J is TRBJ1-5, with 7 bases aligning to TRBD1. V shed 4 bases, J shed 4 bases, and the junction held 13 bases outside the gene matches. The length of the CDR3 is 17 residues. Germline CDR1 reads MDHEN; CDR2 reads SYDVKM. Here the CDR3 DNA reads TGTGCCAGCAGTTCCGGGACAGAAAAAGAAGAAAATCAGCCCCAGCATTTT. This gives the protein CASSSGTEKEENQPQHF.

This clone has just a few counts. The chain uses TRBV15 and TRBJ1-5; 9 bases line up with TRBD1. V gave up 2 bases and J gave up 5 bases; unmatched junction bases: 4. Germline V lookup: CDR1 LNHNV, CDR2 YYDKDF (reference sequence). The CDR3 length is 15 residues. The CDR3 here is CATSRQQGADQPQHF. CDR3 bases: TGTGCCACCAGCAGACAACAGGGGGCCGATCAGCCCCAGCATTTT.

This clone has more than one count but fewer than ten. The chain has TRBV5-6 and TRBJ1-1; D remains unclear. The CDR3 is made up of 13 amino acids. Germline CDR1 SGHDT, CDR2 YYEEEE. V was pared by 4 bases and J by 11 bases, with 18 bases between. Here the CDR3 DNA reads TGTGCCAGCAGCCTCGTGTCAAGCCCGCTGGCTTTCTTT. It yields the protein CASSLVSSPLAFF.

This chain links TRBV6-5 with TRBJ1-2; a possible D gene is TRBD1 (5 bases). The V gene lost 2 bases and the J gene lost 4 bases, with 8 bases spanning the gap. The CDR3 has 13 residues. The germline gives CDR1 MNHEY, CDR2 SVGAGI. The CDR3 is CASSYGGTYGYTF. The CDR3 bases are TGTGCCAGCAGTTACGGCGGGACCTATGGCTACACCTTC.